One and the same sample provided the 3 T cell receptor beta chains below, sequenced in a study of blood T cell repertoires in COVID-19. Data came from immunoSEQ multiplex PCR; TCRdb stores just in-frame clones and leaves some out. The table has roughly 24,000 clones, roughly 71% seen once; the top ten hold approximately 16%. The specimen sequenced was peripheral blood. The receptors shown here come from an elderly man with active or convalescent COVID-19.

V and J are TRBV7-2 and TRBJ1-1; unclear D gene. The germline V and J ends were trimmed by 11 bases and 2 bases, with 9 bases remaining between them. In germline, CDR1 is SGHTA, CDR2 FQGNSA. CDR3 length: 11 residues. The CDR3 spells CAVHSNTEAFF. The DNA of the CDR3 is TGTGCCGTCCACAGTAACACTGAAGCTTTCTTT.

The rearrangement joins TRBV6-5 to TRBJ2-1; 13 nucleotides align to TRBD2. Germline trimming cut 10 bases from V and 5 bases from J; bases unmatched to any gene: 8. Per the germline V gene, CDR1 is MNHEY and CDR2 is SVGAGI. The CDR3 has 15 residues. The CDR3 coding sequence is TGTGCCACCAACAGGGGACTAGCGGGGCACAATGAGCAGTTCTTC. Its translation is CATNRGLAGHNEQFF.

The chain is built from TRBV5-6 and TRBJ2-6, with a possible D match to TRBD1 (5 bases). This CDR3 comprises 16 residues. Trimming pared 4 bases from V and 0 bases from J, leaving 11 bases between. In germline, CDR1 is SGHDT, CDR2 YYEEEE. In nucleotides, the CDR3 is TGTGCCAGCAGCGTGCAGGGATACTCTGGGGCCAACGTCCTGACTTTC. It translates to CASSVQGYSGANVLTF.